These 5 T cell receptor beta chains were all obtained from the same sample, sequenced in a study of shared clonotypes between healthy human individuals. The protocol was immunoSEQ multiplex PCR, while the TCRdb copy is restricted to in-frame clones and leaves out a portion. The sample records a few hundred thousand clones, around 72% being singletons. The sample comprised memory CD4+ T cells sorted from blood. Subset indicated: CD45RA-negative fraction. All receptors derive from a man in his thirties or forties in good health.

The chain has TRBV5-4 and TRBJ1-1; 7 nucleotides match TRBD1. After removal of 1 base from V and 4 bases from J, the junction contained 4 bases not matched to a gene. Germline-derived CDR1 and CDR2 are SGHNT and YYREEE (reference sequence). CDR3 size: 14 residues. CDR3 DNA: TGTGCCAGCAGCTTGCTACAGGGGACCACTGAAGCTTTCTTT. It encodes CASSLLQGTTEAFF.

The chain combines TRBV19 with TRBJ1-1; a possible D gene is TRBD1 (6 bases). Trimming removed 5 bases from V and 4 bases from J, with 14 bases in between. Germline V CDR1 and CDR2: LNHDA, SQIVND (reference sequence). This CDR3 contains 14 residues. CDR3 nucleotide sequence: TGTGCCAGTAGTTTGGGGGGCCCGGGCACTGAAGCTTTCTTT. This encodes CASSLGGPGTEAFF.

This clone was seen a handful of times. This chain connects TRBV6-9 to TRBJ2-7; D uncertain. This CDR3 is 9 amino acids long. Germline CDR1 is MNHGY and CDR2 is SVAAGI. The V end lost 10 bases, the J end lost 10 bases, and 11 bases lay between the germline ends. The CDR3 DNA follows: TGTGCCAACAACAGTTTTCAGTACTTC. Translating it yields CANNSFQYF.

The chain links TRBV28 to TRBJ2-2; D perhaps matches TRBD2 (5 bases). Germline-derived CDR1 and CDR2 are MDHEN and SYDVKM. The CDR3 runs to 16 residues. The ends were cut back, 7 bases at V and 5 bases at J, with 20 bases in the middle. The CDR3, as DNA: TGTGCCAGCACCCCCCCCGGGAATGGGTGGACCGGGGAGCTGTTTTTT. Its protein product is CASTPPGNGWTGELFF.

The chain uses TRBV19 and TRBJ2-3; no firm D call. The germline V gene encodes CDR1 LNHDA and CDR2 SQIVND (reference sequence). The CDR3 runs to 12 residues. Trimming cost V 9 bases and J 12 bases, with 19 bases left between them. Here the CDR3 reads CASGRAFEIQYF. The CDR3 nucleotides are TGTGCCAGCGGTCGGGCGTTTGAGATACAGTATTTT.